Listed here is a single TCR beta chain. As originally analysed: Nucleated cell counts were estimated from reference gene primer amplification. Profiling relied on immunoSEQ multiplex PCR, and the TCRdb table lists in-frame clones only, not all of them. The DNA gave D and trimming, while V, J and clone size come from that table. The table records 15,000 to 20,000 clones, 82% of them present only once. This entry is derived from a study of blood T cell repertoires in COVID-19. Study context: T cells, B-cell-depleted T cells, or PBMCs supplied cDNA or gDNA.

Germline assignment: CDR1 SGHRS and CDR2 YFSETQ. This CDR3 is built from 13 residues. V gave up 5 bases and J gave up 2 bases, with 7 bases separating them. Sequenced: peripheral blood. This rearrangement joins TRBV5-1 to TRBJ2-2; D ambiguous. The TCR comes from a human donor in a cohort sampled during active COVID-19. CDR3: CASSTLNTGELFF. As DNA, the CDR3 is TGCGCCAGCAGTACTCTCAACACCGGGGAGCTGTTTTTT.